The clone carrying this T cell receptor beta chain has just one count. Germline V lookup: CDR1 SGHTA, CDR2 FQGNSA. CDR3 length: 17 residues. V shed 3 bases, J shed 2 bases, and the junction held 11 bases outside the gene matches. Profiling relied on immunoSEQ multiplex PCR, and the TCRdb table lists in-frame clones only, not all of them. The sample consists of over 150,000 clones, just under 90% of them appearing once. This specimen comes from a study of blood T cell repertoires in COVID-19. Sequencing input: peripheral blood. This receptor was taken from a woman aged 18-35 years who had recovered from COVID-19. The chain recombines TRBV7-2 with TRBJ2-7; 9 nucleotides agree with TRBD2. The CDR3 is CASSLTGGGARAYEQYF. The CDR3 region has the DNA TGTGCCAGCAGCTTGACGGGCGGGGGGGCCAGGGCCTACGAGCAGTACTTC.